This T cell receptor (beta chain) was retrieved from a study of post-analysis software for immune sequencing data. Study overall: Courses of disease covered relapsing-remitting, secondary progressive and progressive-relapsing multiple sclerosis.

There are a few counts of this clonotype. Its cognate antigen is unknown. Study results and caveats: The normalized Chao1 diversity of multiple sclerosis patients was significantly lower than that of controls. Four to six TRBV segments, including TRBV5-6, TRBV5-1 and TRBV20-1, were more frequent in patients than controls. Batch-mates among the samples co-clustered strongly by F measure.

The germline V and J ends were trimmed by 2 bases and 2 bases, with 14 bases remaining between them. This CDR3 contains 16 residues. Germline V gives CDR1 LGHDT, CDR2 YNNKEL (reference sequence). Prepared TCR beta cDNA libraries contained unique molecular identifiers. TCRdb re-called the PCR reads through MiXCR, storing one row per CDR3 protein. The data contain a few hundred thousand distinct CDR3 sequences, roughly 34% of them singletons. The chain carries TRBV3-1 and TRBJ2-3, with D perhaps TRBD1 or TRBD2 (5 bases each). The source of this sequence is a girl under 18 with multiple sclerosis. The source material was blood. This CDR3 is CASSQSSGRSTDTQYF. CDR3 nucleotides: TGTGCCAGCAGCCAATCATCGGGGCGGTCCACAGATACGCAGTATTTT.